This T cell receptor (beta chain) is from a study of shared clonotypes between healthy human individuals. Study-wide results and caveats: When naive CD4 clonotypes were compared across several donors, around 4.6% were shared.

Per the germline V gene, CDR1 is MGHRA and CDR2 is YSYEKL. The CDR3 is 15 amino acids. V dropped 3 bases and J dropped 0 bases, with 6 bases sitting between them. The donor population consisted of healthy HIV-negative adults with no recent acute infections or vaccinations. TCRdb's table, derived via immunoSEQ multiplex PCR, lists solely in-frame clones and lacks some. Seen here are 550,000 to 700,000 clones, less than 80% observed once, and the top ten hold 1.5% to 2%. This clone was detected once. Its antigen is still unknown. The source is a woman aged 25 to 39 in good health. The chain joins TRBV4-1 to TRBJ2-6; no clear D. The sequencing input was memory CD4+ T cells sorted from blood. Documented subset: CD45RA-negative fraction. CDR3 loop: CASSQVVSGANVLTF. The DNA for the CDR3 is TGCGCCAGCAGCCAGGTTGTCTCTGGGGCCAACGTCCTGACTTTC.